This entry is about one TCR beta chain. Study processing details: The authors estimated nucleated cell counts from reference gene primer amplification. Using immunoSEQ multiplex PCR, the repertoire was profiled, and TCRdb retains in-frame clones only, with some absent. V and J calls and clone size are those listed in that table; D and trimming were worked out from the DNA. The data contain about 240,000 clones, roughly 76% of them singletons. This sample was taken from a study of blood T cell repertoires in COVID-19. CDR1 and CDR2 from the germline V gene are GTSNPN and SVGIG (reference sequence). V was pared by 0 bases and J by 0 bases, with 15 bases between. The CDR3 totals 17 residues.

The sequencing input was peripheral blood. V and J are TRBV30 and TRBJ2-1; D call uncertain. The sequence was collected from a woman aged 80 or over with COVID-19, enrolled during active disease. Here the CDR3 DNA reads TGTGCCTGGAGTGTACTCGACTTTCCGAGCTCCTACAATGAGCAGTTCTTC. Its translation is CAWSVLDFPSSYNEQFF.